A selection of T cell receptor beta chains follows, all from one sample in a study of T cells in Graves' hyperthyroidism and ophthalmopathy. In TCRdb, the multiplex PCR reads were re-called with MiXCR into one record per CDR3 protein. The sample consists of more than 300,000 distinct CDR3 sequences, approximately 18% of them appearing once. The sample taken for sequencing was blood. The receptor set was obtained from a woman under 40 with Graves' hyperthyroidism that later progressed to Graves' ophthalmopathy. The CDR3 runs from the conserved cysteine through the conserved F or W. The D gene is left open where the match is weak. Only part of the rows carry a size: once, few, many, or a class if the clone is expanded.

v_call: TRBV11-3; d_call: -; clone_size: many; j_call: TRBJ2-5; cdr3_nt: TGTGCCAGCAGCTTAGGCCCCCGCCGCACCCAGTACTTC; cdr3_aa: CASSLGPRRTQYF
v_call: TRBV19; d_call: -; clone_size: few; j_call: TRBJ1-3; cdr3_nt: TGTGCCAGTAGTATGACTGCTGGAAACACCATATATTTT; cdr3_aa: CASSMTAGNTIYF
v_call: TRBV11-3; d_call: -; clone_size: -; j_call: TRBJ2-1; cdr3_nt: TGTGCCAGCAGCTTCCCTAGCAATGAGCAGTTCTTC; cdr3_aa: CASSFPSNEQFF
v_call: TRBV10-2; d_call: TRBD2; clone_size: many; j_call: TRBJ2-1; cdr3_nt: TGCGCCAGCAGTGAACGGGCGGGAGGATGGAATGAGCAGTTCTTC; cdr3_aa: CASSERAGGWNEQFF
v_call: TRBV27; d_call: -; clone_size: many; j_call: TRBJ2-7; cdr3_nt: TGTGCCAGCAGTTCGCGGACAGACTCCTACGAGCAGTACTTC; cdr3_aa: CASSSRTDSYEQYF
v_call: TRBV11-3; d_call: TRBD2; clone_size: -; j_call: TRBJ2-1; cdr3_nt: TGTGCCAGCAGCCGCCTAGCGGGAGGGCCTGTAGATGAGCAGTTCTTC; cdr3_aa: CASSRLAGGPVDEQFF
v_call: TRBV28; d_call: -; clone_size: many; j_call: TRBJ1-1; cdr3_nt: TGTGCCAGCAGTTTGAGCAGGGAAACTGAAGCTTTCTTT; cdr3_aa: CASSLSRETEAFF
v_call: TRBV19; d_call: -; clone_size: many; j_call: TRBJ1-5; cdr3_nt: TGTGCCAGTAGTAGGTACAGCAACAATCAGCCCCAGCATTTT; cdr3_aa: CASSRYSNNQPQHF
v_call: TRBV6-5; d_call: -; clone_size: many; j_call: TRBJ1-1; cdr3_nt: TGTGCCAGCAGTTACGTCGAGAACACTGAAGCTTTCTTT; cdr3_aa: CASSYVENTEAFF
v_call: TRBV11-2; d_call: TRBD1; clone_size: many; j_call: TRBJ1-1; cdr3_nt: TGTGCCAGCAGCTTGGGACAGGGAGTAGACACTGAAGCTTTCTTT; cdr3_aa: CASSLGQGVDTEAFF
v_call: TRBV4-1; d_call: -; clone_size: -; j_call: TRBJ2-7; cdr3_nt: TGCGCCAGCAGCCGGGCCAGGGGCTACGAGCAGTACTTC; cdr3_aa: CASSRARGYEQYF
v_call: TRBV3-1; d_call: -; clone_size: many; j_call: TRBJ2-1; cdr3_nt: TGTGCCAGCAGCCAAGGGGGGCTAATAGGCAATGAGCAGTTCTTC; cdr3_aa: CASSQGGLIGNEQFF
v_call: TRBV15; d_call: TRBD1; clone_size: many; j_call: TRBJ2-5; cdr3_nt: TGTGCCACCAGCAGAGGTCCAGGGGGCCCAAAGACCCAGTACTTC; cdr3_aa: CATSRGPGGPKTQYF
v_call: TRBV2; d_call: -; clone_size: many; j_call: TRBJ2-5; cdr3_nt: TGTGCCAGCAGTGAGTGGGAGACCCAGTACTTC; cdr3_aa: CASSEWETQYF
v_call: TRBV12-3/TRBV12-4; d_call: -; clone_size: many; j_call: TRBJ2-2; cdr3_nt: TGTGCCAGCAGTTTTCCTATTGAAACCGGGGAGCTGTTTTTT; cdr3_aa: CASSFPIETGELFF
v_call: TRBV5-1; d_call: TRBD2; clone_size: -; j_call: TRBJ2-5; cdr3_nt: TGCGCCAGCAGCCGAGACACCAGGACTAGCGGAGGGCCCCGGGAGACCCAGTACTTC; cdr3_aa: CASSRDTRTSGGPRETQYF
v_call: TRBV5-1; d_call: TRBD1; clone_size: many; j_call: TRBJ2-7; cdr3_nt: TGCGCCAGCAGCTTGTTTCCGACAGGGTCTTCCCACGAGCAGTACTTC; cdr3_aa: CASSLFPTGSSHEQYF
v_call: TRBV29-1; d_call: TRBD1; clone_size: many; j_call: TRBJ2-3; cdr3_nt: TGCAGCGCCCACGGAGGCAGGGGGCACCCAGATACGCAGTATTTT; cdr3_aa: CSAHGGRGHPDTQYF
v_call: TRBV27; d_call: -; clone_size: -; j_call: TRBJ1-6; cdr3_nt: TGTGCCAGCAGTTTCGACGGCTTAATCGGGCCCCTCCACTTT; cdr3_aa: CASSFDGLIGPLHF
v_call: TRBV6-1; d_call: -; clone_size: many; j_call: TRBJ2-7; cdr3_nt: TGTGCCAGCAGTGTAAAGGGTCGGGACGAGCAGTACTTC; cdr3_aa: CASSVKGRDEQYF
v_call: TRBV19; d_call: TRBD1; clone_size: few; j_call: TRBJ2-2; cdr3_nt: TGTGCCAGTGCCGACAGGGGGCGATGGATCAGCGAGTCGTACACCGGGGAGCTGTTTTTT; cdr3_aa: CASADRGRWISESYTGELFF
v_call: TRBV3-1; d_call: TRBD1; clone_size: many; j_call: TRBJ1-6; cdr3_nt: TGTGCCAGCAGCCGACAGGGGGCGGATTCACCCCTCCACTTT; cdr3_aa: CASSRQGADSPLHF
v_call: TRBV20-1; d_call: -; clone_size: -; j_call: TRBJ2-5; cdr3_nt: TGCAGTGCTAAGGAGGGAGGGGGCGAGGAGACCCAGTACTTC; cdr3_aa: CSAKEGGGEETQYF
v_call: TRBV2; d_call: TRBD1; clone_size: many; j_call: TRBJ2-7; cdr3_nt: TGTGCCTCCGGGACAGGGTGGTACGAGCAGTACTTC; cdr3_aa: CASGTGWYEQYF
v_call: TRBV14; d_call: TRBD2; clone_size: few; j_call: TRBJ2-1; cdr3_nt: TGTGCCAGCAGCCAAGATCTTACGGGGGGCTCCTACAATGAGCAGTTCTTC; cdr3_aa: CASSQDLTGGSYNEQFF
v_call: TRBV20-1; d_call: TRBD2; clone_size: -; j_call: TRBJ2-7; cdr3_nt: TGCAGTGCTAGACGCAGACCGGGACTAGCGGGCGAGCAGTACTTC; cdr3_aa: CSARRRPGLAGEQYF
v_call: TRBV3-1; d_call: TRBD2; clone_size: -; j_call: TRBJ2-3; cdr3_nt: TGTGCCAGCAGCCTCCGACTAGCGGGAGAGGTAGATACGCAGTATTTT; cdr3_aa: CASSLRLAGEVDTQYF
v_call: TRBV5-6; d_call: -; clone_size: -; j_call: TRBJ1-2; cdr3_nt: -; cdr3_aa: CASSDVGYGTGHYGYIF
v_call: TRBV28; d_call: -; clone_size: many; j_call: TRBJ1-1; cdr3_nt: TGTGCCAGCAGTTGGACCGGGACACAGAACACTGAAGCTTTCTTT; cdr3_aa: CASSWTGTQNTEAFF
v_call: TRBV7-9; d_call: -; clone_size: few; j_call: TRBJ2-7; cdr3_nt: TGTGCCAGCAGCCTTGGAACCCGGCAGACATTCTACGAGCAGTACTTC; cdr3_aa: CASSLGTRQTFYEQYF
v_call: TRBV28; d_call: -; clone_size: many; j_call: TRBJ1-5; cdr3_nt: TGTGCCAGCAGTTTAGAAAGGGGAATCAATCAGCCCCAGCATTTT; cdr3_aa: CASSLERGINQPQHF
v_call: TRBV10-3; d_call: -; clone_size: -; j_call: TRBJ2-7; cdr3_nt: TGTGCCATTGGTGCGACGGTGGCGGAACTGTACGAGCAGTACTTC; cdr3_aa: CAIGATVAELYEQYF
v_call: TRBV27; d_call: TRBD1; clone_size: many; j_call: TRBJ1-2; cdr3_nt: TGTGCCACCTCTTTCATCGGACAGGGGGACTATGGCTACACCTTC; cdr3_aa: CATSFIGQGDYGYTF
v_call: TRBV6-2/TRBV6-3; d_call: -; clone_size: many; j_call: TRBJ1-2; cdr3_nt: TGTGCCAGCAGCCCCGACAGGAACTCGCGCAACTATGGCTACACCTTC; cdr3_aa: CASSPDRNSRNYGYTF
v_call: TRBV3-1; d_call: TRBD1; clone_size: many; j_call: TRBJ1-1; cdr3_nt: TGTGCCAGCAGCTTCAATACAGGGGCAACTAGAGCTTTCTTT; cdr3_aa: CASSFNTGATRAFF
v_call: TRBV11-2; d_call: -; clone_size: -; j_call: TRBJ1-5; cdr3_nt: TGTGCCAGCAGCTCAGACGCGGGGTTCAATCAGCCCCAGCATTTT; cdr3_aa: CASSSDAGFNQPQHF
v_call: TRBV24-1; d_call: -; clone_size: -; j_call: TRBJ2-5; cdr3_nt: TGTGCCACCAGTGATCCCGGGGAAGGGGGACAAGAGACCCAGTACTTC; cdr3_aa: CATSDPGEGGQETQYF
v_call: TRBV4-1; d_call: -; clone_size: many; j_call: TRBJ2-1; cdr3_nt: TGCGCCAGCAGCCAAGTGGGAAGGGAGACCTACAATGAGCAGTTCTTC; cdr3_aa: CASSQVGRETYNEQFF
v_call: TRBV10-1; d_call: TRBD2; clone_size: many; j_call: TRBJ2-3; cdr3_nt: TGCGCCAGCAGTGAGTCTTTAGCGGGAGCGAGGACAGATACGCAGTATTTT; cdr3_aa: CASSESLAGARTDTQYF
v_call: TRBV19; d_call: -; clone_size: -; j_call: TRBJ1-2; cdr3_nt: TGTGCCAGCAGGTCCCCCCCCTATGGCTACACCTTC; cdr3_aa: CASRSPPYGYTF
v_call: TRBV2; d_call: -; clone_size: many; j_call: TRBJ2-1; cdr3_nt: TGTGCCAGCAGTGATTTCGACCTAAATGAGCAGTTCTTC; cdr3_aa: CASSDFDLNEQFF
v_call: TRBV7-2; d_call: -; clone_size: many; j_call: TRBJ2-1; cdr3_nt: TGTGCCAGCAGCCCAGCGGTGGGGGAGCAGTTCTTC; cdr3_aa: CASSPAVGEQFF
v_call: TRBV20-1; d_call: -; clone_size: -; j_call: TRBJ1-1; cdr3_nt: TGCAGTGCTAGAGATCCTGCCGGGGGGCCGACTGAAGCTTTCTTT; cdr3_aa: CSARDPAGGPTEAFF
v_call: TRBV20-1; d_call: -; clone_size: few; j_call: TRBJ2-7; cdr3_nt: TGCAGTGCTAGAGTCAGGTACGAGCAGTACTTC; cdr3_aa: CSARVRYEQYF
v_call: TRBV19; d_call: TRBD1; clone_size: many; j_call: TRBJ1-1; cdr3_nt: TGTGCCAGTAGAGGGACAGGGCTGGGCACTGAAGCTTTCTTT; cdr3_aa: CASRGTGLGTEAFF
v_call: TRBV14; d_call: TRBD1; clone_size: few; j_call: TRBJ2-1; cdr3_nt: TGTGCCAGCAGCCAGGACGGACAGGCACGGTTCTTC; cdr3_aa: CASSQDGQARFF
v_call: TRBV28; d_call: -; clone_size: many; j_call: TRBJ2-1; cdr3_nt: TGTGCCAGCAGTTATTTGGAATCCTACAATGAGCAGTTCTTC; cdr3_aa: CASSYLESYNEQFF
v_call: TRBV19; d_call: -; clone_size: many; j_call: TRBJ2-3; cdr3_nt: TGTGCCAGTAGTATTAGGACAGGCACAGATACGCAGTATTTT; cdr3_aa: CASSIRTGTDTQYF
v_call: TRBV2; d_call: -; clone_size: many; j_call: TRBJ2-7; cdr3_nt: TGTGCCAGCAGTGAAAGAACGGGGTCTAACGAGCAGTACTTC; cdr3_aa: CASSERTGSNEQYF
v_call: TRBV28; d_call: TRBD1; clone_size: few; j_call: TRBJ1-2; cdr3_nt: TGTGCCAGCGGTTTAAGCGGGACAGGGGGGTTCTATGGCTACACCTTC; cdr3_aa: CASGLSGTGGFYGYTF
v_call: TRBV7-9; d_call: -; clone_size: many; j_call: TRBJ2-7; cdr3_nt: TGTGCCAGCAGCCCAATCGTCTCCTACGAGCAGTACTTC; cdr3_aa: CASSPIVSYEQYF
v_call: TRBV6-1; d_call: -; clone_size: few; j_call: TRBJ2-1; cdr3_nt: TGTGCCAGCAGTGGGCTTTTTGAGCAGTTCTTC; cdr3_aa: CASSGLFEQFF
v_call: TRBV4-1; d_call: TRBD1; clone_size: -; j_call: TRBJ1-5; cdr3_nt: TGCGCCAGCAGCCAAGTCTTTGGACAGGGAAGTCAGCCCCAGCATTTT; cdr3_aa: CASSQVFGQGSQPQHF
v_call: TRBV3-1; d_call: TRBD1; clone_size: few; j_call: TRBJ2-7; cdr3_nt: TGTGCCAGCAGCCGTCGTGAGGGACAGGGAGGGTACGAGCAGTACTTC; cdr3_aa: CASSRREGQGGYEQYF